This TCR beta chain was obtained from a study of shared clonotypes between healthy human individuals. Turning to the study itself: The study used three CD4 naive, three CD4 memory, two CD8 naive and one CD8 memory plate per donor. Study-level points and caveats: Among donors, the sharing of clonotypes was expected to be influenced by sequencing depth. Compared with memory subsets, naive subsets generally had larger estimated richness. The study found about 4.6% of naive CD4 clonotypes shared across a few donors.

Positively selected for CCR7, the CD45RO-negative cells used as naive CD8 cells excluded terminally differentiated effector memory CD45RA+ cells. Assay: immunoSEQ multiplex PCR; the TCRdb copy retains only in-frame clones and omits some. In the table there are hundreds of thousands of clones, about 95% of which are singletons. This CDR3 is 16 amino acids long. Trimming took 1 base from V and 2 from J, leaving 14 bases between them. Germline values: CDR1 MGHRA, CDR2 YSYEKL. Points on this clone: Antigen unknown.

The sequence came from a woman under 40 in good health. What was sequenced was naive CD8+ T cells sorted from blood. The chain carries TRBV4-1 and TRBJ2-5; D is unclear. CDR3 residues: CASSQGSLQKQETQYF. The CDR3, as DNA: TGCGCCAGCAGCCAAGGTAGCTTGCAGAAACAAGAGACCCAGTACTTC.